The clone carrying this TCR beta chain came up many times. This entry belongs to a study of human T cells and chemical hapten exposure. TCRdb itself ran the RACE reads through MiXCR, one entry per CDR3 protein. The sample yields 370,000 or so distinct CDR3 sequences, nearly 5% seen once. Regarding time point: patch test 1, 2 weeks after DPC sensitization. Treatment in this sample: therapeutic diphenylcyclopropenone sensitization with weekly scalp DPC. The junction had 12 bases not matched to a gene; V was cut back by 2 bases and J by 10 bases. CDR1 and CDR2 (germline): MGHRA, YSYEKL. CDR3 length: 16 amino acids.

This TCR was sampled from a woman in her forties or fifties with alopecia areata. Some clones in this sample may be carry-over from other donors' samples. The sample consisted of whole blood, taken in connection with sensitization to the hapten diphenylcyclopropenone (DPC). The chain employs TRBV4-1 and TRBJ2-1; TRBD2 matches 9 bases. The CDR3 DNA follows: TGCGCCAGCAGCCAATTGCGGGGGGGCCCCAGGAGGGAGCAGTTCTTC. Its translation: CASSQLRGGPRREQFF.